These 28 T cell receptor beta chains were sequenced from one sample in a study of blood T cell repertoires in COVID-19 (TCRdb year 2020). Library prep was done by the immunoSEQ multiplex PCR assay. In its TCRdb copy, this immuneACCESS table keeps in-frame sequences only and misses some clones. Where compared with another copy, unresolved V genes explain less than half of these, and the others have no known cause. This sample lists over 100,000 clones; more than 80% were detected once. The top ten clonotypes cover 9% to 15% of the sample. Material for sequencing was peripheral blood. The receptor set was obtained from a woman aged 55-69 years with acute or convalescent COVID-19.

The rearrangement links TRBV2 to TRBJ1-3, with a possible D match to TRBD1 (6 bases). V was trimmed by 6 bases and J by 8 bases, leaving 11 bases between them. This CDR3 has 12 amino acids. Germline CDR1 reads SNHLY; CDR2 reads FYNNEI. CDR3 sequence: CASSLQGYTIYF. CDR3 DNA: TGTGCCAGCAGCTTACAGGGATACACCATATATTTT. The complete variable domain, with remaining parts taken from reference TRBV2 and TRBJ1-3, reads EPEVTQTPSHQVTQMGQEVILRCVPISNHLYFYWYRQILGQKVEFLVSFYNNEISEKSEIFDDQFSVERPDGSNFTLKIRSTKLEDSAMYFCASSLQGYTIYFGEGSWLTVV.

This chain links TRBV30 with TRBJ1-6, with no clear D. Germline CDR1 reads GTSNPN; CDR2 reads SVGIG (reference sequence). V dropped 4 bases and J dropped 5 bases, with 9 bases sitting between them. The CDR3 sequence is 13 residues long. The CDR3 here is CAWTDTNNSPLHF. CDR3 nucleotides: TGTGCCTGGACCGACACGAATAATTCACCCCTCCACTTT.

This chain connects TRBV2 to TRBJ1-1; 9 bases line up with TRBD1. Losses at the gene ends were 7 bases for V and 0 bases for J; bases not matched to a gene: 9. Germline-derived CDR1 and CDR2 are SNHLY and FYNNEI. The CDR3 sequence is 16 residues long. CDR3 amino acids: CASILQGAKLNTEAFF. The CDR3 nucleotides are TGTGCCAGCATTCTACAGGGGGCGAAGCTGAACACTGAAGCTTTCTTT.

The rearrangement links TRBV19 to TRBJ2-4; D unresolved. The V gene lost 1 base and the J gene lost 3 bases, with 13 bases spanning the gap. The CDR3 is 16 amino acids. Germline V CDR1 and CDR2: LNHDA, SQIVND (reference sequence). The CDR3 loop is CASSIGLGGVKNIQYF. In nucleotides, the CDR3 is TGTGCCAGTAGTATAGGTCTGGGTGGAGTCAAAAACATTCAGTACTTC.

This clone was found a few times. The V and J genes are TRBV12-3 or TRBV12-4 and TRBJ1-1; D remains ambiguous. The CDR3 is made up of 13 amino acids. Deletions cut 6 bases from V and 5 bases from J, with 13 bases between. Here the CDR3 DNA reads TGTGCCAGCAGACAAGCTTTGAGGACTGAAGCTTTCTTT. Protein product: CASRQALRTEAFF.

The chain couples TRBV6-6 to TRBJ1-1; D call uncertain. Trimming took off 2 bases at V and 5 bases at J, with 12 bases between the two ends. Germline assignment: CDR1 MNHNY and CDR2 SVGAGI (reference sequence). This CDR3 is built from 14 residues. The CDR3 coding sequence is TGTGCCAGCAGTTACGGTCCCGAGAGGACTGAAGCTTTCTTT. Translation gives CASSYGPERTEAFF.

The chain joins TRBV13 to TRBJ2-1; 7 bases map to TRBD2. Trimming at V came to 1 base and at J to 4 bases, leaving 7 bases not matched to a gene. Germline lookup yields CDR1 PRHDT and CDR2 FYEKMQ (reference sequence). The CDR3 has 16 residues. CDR3 amino acids: CASSLEGGRSYNEQFF. The CDR3, as DNA: TGTGCCAGCAGCTTAGAGGGAGGGAGGTCATACAATGAGCAGTTCTTC.

The chain combines TRBV5-1 with TRBJ2-2; 7 bases line up with TRBD2. Looked up from germline, CDR1 is SGHRS and CDR2 is YFSETQ. The V and J ends lost 1 base and 6 bases, in that order; junction bases with no gene match: 9. CDR3 length: 16 amino acids. Here the CDR3 reads CASSLHGGGAAGELFF. For the CDR3, the DNA is TGCGCCAGCAGCTTGCATGGGGGGGGTGCGGCCGGGGAGCTGTTTTTT.

The chain carries TRBV28 and TRBJ1-1; 7 bases agree with TRBD1. Germline values: CDR1 MDHEN, CDR2 SYDVKM. The CDR3 contains 10 residues. V trimming: 6 bases; J trimming: 8 bases; junction bases outside the gene matches: 0. CDR3 amino acids: CASRDREAFF. DNA for the CDR3: TGTGCCAGCAGGGACAGGGAAGCTTTCTTT. The full variable domain, rest sourced from reference TRBV28 and TRBJ1-1, is DVKVTQSSRYLVKRTGEKVFLECVQDMDHENMFWYRQDPGLGLRLIYFSYDVKMKEKGDIPEGYSVSREKKERFSLILESASTNQTSMYLCASRDREAFFGQGTRLTVV.

The chain couples TRBV6-2 or TRBV6-3 to TRBJ1-4, with a tentative D call TRBD1 (5 bases). Germline V gene sequence: CDR1 MNHEY, CDR2 SVGEGT. Deletions cut 5 bases from V and 6 bases from J, with 13 bases between. The CDR3 covers 14 residues. CDR3 region: CASSAQVLHEKLFF. The CDR3 region has the DNA TGTGCCAGCAGTGCACAGGTCCTCCATGAAAAACTGTTTTTT.

The chain employs TRBV7-2 and TRBJ1-1; the D gene is possibly TRBD1 (5 bases). The V gene's germline CDR1 is SGHTA and CDR2 FQGNSA. V shed 2 bases and J shed 5 bases, with 15 bases lying between them. The CDR3 has 15 residues. The CDR3 loop reads CASSLIFGGGTEAFF. The CDR3 DNA follows: TGTGCCAGCAGCTTAATTTTCGGGGGGGGTACTGAAGCTTTCTTT.

The V and J genes are TRBV6-5 and TRBJ1-1; D unresolved. Looked up from germline, CDR1 is MNHEY and CDR2 is SVGAGI. The CDR3 loop spans 14 amino acids. Trimming pared 4 bases from V and 5 bases from J, leaving 14 bases between. CDR3 in DNA: TGTGCCAGCAGTTCCGCGTGGGCGTTGACTGAAGCTTTCTTT. Translation: CASSSAWALTEAFF.

Written as DNA, the CDR3 is TGTGCCAGCTCACCACCCACAGGGTCGCCCTCTGGCTACACCTTC. Its translation: CASSPPTGSPSGYTF. J is TRBJ1-2 and V is TRBV18; possibly TRBD1 for D (6 bases). The germline V gene encodes CDR1 KGHSH and CDR2 LQKENI. This CDR3 has 15 amino acids. The V and J ends lost 0 bases and 7 bases respectively, with 15 bases between them.

The chain joins TRBV4-1 to TRBJ1-3; D is uncertain. The V gene's germline CDR1 is MGHRA and CDR2 YSYEKL. V was clipped by 4 bases and J by 2 bases, with 6 bases between them. The CDR3 has 13 amino acids. CDR3 in amino acids: CASSPLAGNTIYF. The CDR3, as DNA: TGCGCCAGCAGCCCCCTAGCTGGAAACACCATATATTTT.

The chain joins TRBV6-1 to TRBJ1-2; D ambiguous. The germline V gene encodes CDR1 MNHNS and CDR2 SASEGT. With 3 bases removed from V and 11 bases from J, the gap between germline ends came to 10 bases. This CDR3 contains 11 residues. Written as DNA, the CDR3 is TGTGCCAGCAGTGATACTATTTATTACACCTTC. It is translated as CASSDTIYYTF.

This clone turned up a few times. The chain employs TRBV6-5 and TRBJ1-2; 9 bases map to TRBD1. The CDR3 has 14 residues. Germline CDR1 is MNHEY and CDR2 is SVGAGI. The trim removed 6 bases at V and 9 bases at J, leaving 11 bases unmatched. The DNA of the CDR3 is TGTGCCAGCAGGTGGGGACAGGGCTGGTTGAGCTACACCTTC. This encodes CASRWGQGWLSYTF.

With regard to this clone: One end of the junction does not line up with germline, which may come from a read error. The chain is built from TRBV5-4 and TRBJ2-5, with TRBD1 identical over 7 bases. The CDR3 contains 16 residues. Per germline, CDR1 SGHNT and CDR2 YYREEE (reference sequence). The DNA for the CDR3 is TGTGCCAGCAGCACCGAGGGGGCTACCGGGTCGCTCCCGGCGAACTTC. This sequence encodes CASSTEGATGSLPANF.

This chain connects TRBV12-3 or TRBV12-4 to TRBJ1-2; possibly TRBD1 for D (5 bases). Trimming cost V 5 bases and J 7 bases, with 14 bases left between them. The CDR3 totals 13 residues. The CDR3 DNA is TGTGCCAGCAGTACGTCAGGGTACGGTGGCTACACCTTC. This codes for CASSTSGYGGYTF.

The V call is TRBV2, the J call TRBJ1-1; 9 positions agree with TRBD1. Germline V CDR1 and CDR2: SNHLY, FYNNEI. The CDR3 sequence is 15 residues long. The junction had 12 bases not matched to a gene; V was cut back by 6 bases and J by 7 bases. CDR3 DNA sequence: TGTGCCAGCAGAGTAGACAGGGGGGGATCTGGTGAAGCTTTCTTT. Its protein is CASRVDRGGSGEAFF.

There are a few counts of this clone. This chain connects TRBV27 to TRBJ2-1; D is perhaps TRBD1 (6 bases). CDR1 and CDR2 from the germline V gene are MNHEY and SMNVEV (reference sequence). CDR3 length: 14 amino acids. V lost 4 bases and J lost 1, with 8 bases in between. CDR3 protein: CASSWTASYNEQFF. CDR3 bases: TGTGCCAGCAGTTGGACAGCTTCCTACAATGAGCAGTTCTTC.

The CDR3 sequence is CASRGGLNTEAFF. The CDR3 DNA sequence: TGCGCCAGCAGGGGGGGTTTGAACACTGAAGCTTTCTTT. The J gene is TRBJ1-1, the V gene TRBV5-1; maybe TRBD1 (5 bases). The length of the CDR3 is 13 residues. V lost 5 bases and J lost 0, with 8 bases in between. Germline-derived CDR1 and CDR2 are SGHRS and YFSETQ.

This chain links TRBV2 with TRBJ1-5; 9 nucleotides agree with TRBD1. Germline assignment: CDR1 SNHLY and CDR2 FYNNEI. The CDR3 consists of 15 residues. Trimming at V came to 5 bases and at J to 2 bases, leaving 4 bases not matched to a gene. The chain's CDR3 is CASSQTGGGNQPQHF. The CDR3 nucleotides read TGTGCCAGCAGTCAGACAGGGGGTGGCAATCAGCCCCAGCATTTT.

This clone was counted a few times. This chain links TRBV13 with TRBJ1-6; 9 nucleotides align to TRBD1. Trimming took 5 bases from V and 7 from J; bases not matched to a gene: 9. This CDR3 is built from 16 residues. Germline CDR1 and CDR2: PRHDT and FYEKMQ (reference sequence). This CDR3 is CASSEYTGTGNSPLHF. DNA of the CDR3: TGTGCCAGCAGCGAGTACACCGGGACAGGGAATTCACCCCTCCACTTT.

This chain connects TRBV6-5 to TRBJ1-2, with a weak D call TRBD1 (5 bases). The CDR3 spans 13 residues. Germline V gene data show CDR1 as MNHEY and CDR2 as SVGAGI. Trimming removed 2 bases from V and 13 bases from J, with 17 bases in between. The CDR3 spells CASSYERRGASTF. In DNA, the CDR3 is TGTGCCAGCAGTTACGAGCGGAGGGGAGCGTCCACCTTC.

The chain uses TRBV15 and TRBJ2-3, with TRBD2 identical over 11 bases. The length of the CDR3 is 17 residues. The germline CDR1 and CDR2 sequences are LNHNV and YYDKDF (reference sequence). V lost 0 bases to trimming and J lost 6 bases; unmatched junction nucleotides: 8. CDR3 in amino acids: CATSRDGPTSGGDTQYF. The CDR3 DNA reads as TGTGCCACCAGCAGAGATGGCCCCACTAGCGGGGGTGATACGCAGTATTTT.

The chain recombines TRBV7-9 with TRBJ1-2, with 8 bases aligning to TRBD1. V trimming: 5 bases; J trimming: 7 bases; junction bases outside the gene matches: 6. Germline assignment: CDR1 SEHNR and CDR2 FQNEAQ (reference sequence). There are 13 residues in the CDR3. CDR3 nucleotide sequence: TGTGCCAGCAGCCGACAGGGGACAACTGGCTACACCTTC. It is translated as CASSRQGTTGYTF. The full variable domain, its missing parts supplied by reference TRBV7-9 and TRBJ1-2, is DTGVSQNPRHKITKRGQNVTFRCDPISEHNRLYWYRQTLGQGPEFLTYFQNEAQLEKSRLLSDRFSAERPKGSFSTLEIQRTEQGDSAMYLCASSRQGTTGYTFGSGTRLTVV.

The V call is TRBV18, the J call TRBJ2-4; tentative D call: TRBD2 (5 bases). Trimming cost V 2 bases and J 3 bases, with 8 bases left between them. The CDR3 is 14 residues long. CDR1 is KGHSH and CDR2 is LQKENI in the germline V gene. The CDR3 region has the DNA TGTGCCAGCTCACCAGGGAGAGACAAAAACATTCAGTACTTC. It yields the protein CASSPGRDKNIQYF. Together with reference TRBV18 and TRBJ2-4, the CDR3 gives the full variable domain: NAGVMQNPRHLVRRRGQEARLRCSPMKGHSHVYWYRQLPEEGLKFMVYLQKENIIDESGMPKERFSAEFPKEGPSILRIQQVVRGDSAAYFCASSPGRDKNIQYFGAGTRLSVL.

The rearrangement uses TRBV28 and TRBJ1-2, with D possibly TRBD1 on 5 matching bases. Germline V gene data show CDR1 as MDHEN and CDR2 as SYDVKM. Trimming shortened V by 3 bases and J by 7 bases, and 18 bases separated the two germline ends. This CDR3 has 15 residues. CDR3 sequence reads: CASSFIGRGDGGYTF. Written as DNA, the CDR3 is TGTGCCAGCAGTTTTATCGGGAGAGGGGACGGTGGCTACACCTTC.